The 23 T cell receptor beta chains below all came from one sample that was sequenced in a study of control samples from healthy donors and cancer patients. The repertoire was sequenced with immunoSEQ multiplex PCR; TCRdb's copy has only in-frame clones and lacks some. The sample lists 70,000 to 80,000 clones; roughly 84% were seen once. Specimen: blood. The receptors stem from a man aged 50 or older in good health.

The chain combines TRBV5-1 with TRBJ2-3; D remains ambiguous. Trimming pared 2 bases from V and 0 bases from J, leaving 13 bases between. The CDR3 spans 16 residues. Germline-derived CDR1 and CDR2 are SGHRS and YFSETQ. CDR3: CASSFSTGTSTDTQYF. The CDR3 DNA sequence: TGCGCCAGCAGCTTCTCGACTGGAACTAGCACAGATACGCAGTATTTT.

V and J are TRBV6-2 or TRBV6-3 and TRBJ1-5; 8 bases map to TRBD1. With 5 bases clipped from V and 4 bases from J, the junction kept 4 bases outside the gene matches. The CDR3 has 14 residues. Germline CDR1 is MNHEY and CDR2 is SVGEGT. DNA of the CDR3: TGTGCCAGCAGTAACAGGGGGTTGAATCAGCCCCAGCATTTT. It is translated as CASSNRGLNQPQHF.

This chain connects TRBV10-3 to TRBJ1-5; no reliable D call. This CDR3 has 15 residues. CDR1 is ENHRY and CDR2 is SYGVKD in the germline V gene. V gave up 0 bases and J gave up 0 bases, with 6 bases separating them. CDR3 protein: CAISESGNSNQPQHF. The DNA of the CDR3 is TGTGCCATCAGTGAGTCAGGGAATAGCAATCAGCCCCAGCATTTT.

This clone was observed a few times. The chain joins TRBV5-1 to TRBJ2-1; 7 positions agree with TRBD1. The junction had 13 bases not matched to a gene; V was cut back by 4 bases and J by 6 bases. Germline V gene sequence: CDR1 SGHRS, CDR2 YFSETQ. The CDR3 is 16 amino acids. The CDR3 DNA follows: TGCGCCAGCAGCCCCCCGACAGGGTCCTGGGTCAATGAGCAGTTCTTC. This encodes CASSPPTGSWVNEQFF. The whole variable domain, filled in from reference TRBV5-1 and TRBJ2-1, reads KAGVTQTPRYLIKTRGQQVTLSCSPISGHRSVSWYQQTPGQGLQFLFEYFSETQRNKGNFPGRFSGRQFSNSRSEMNVSTLELGDSALYLCASSPPTGSWVNEQFFGPGTRLTVL.

The chain joins TRBV7-3 to TRBJ1-1, with TRBD1 matching over 9 bases. The V segment lost 0 bases and the J segment 4 bases; nucleotides outside the gene matches: 6. Germline V gives CDR1 SGHTA, CDR2 FQGTGA. The CDR3 loop spans 16 amino acids. The CDR3 is CASSLTVTGGSTEAFF. CDR3 nucleotides: TGTGCCAGCAGCTTAACCGTGACAGGGGGTAGCACTGAAGCTTTCTTT.

V usage is TRBV7-2 and J usage is TRBJ1-1, with TRBD1 identical over 9 bases. This CDR3 region has 14 residues. From germline, CDR1 is SGHTA and CDR2 FQGNSA. Unmatched junction bases numbered 4, after V lost 5 bases and J lost 3 bases. CDR3 sequence (DNA): TGTGCCAGCAGCGTAAACAGGGGGCACACTGAAGCTTTCTTT. This gives the protein CASSVNRGHTEAFF.

This chain connects TRBV11-2 to TRBJ2-6; D could derive from TRBD1 or TRBD2 (5 bases each). The CDR3 is made up of 14 amino acids. Germline V gene data show CDR1 as SGHAT and CDR2 as FQNNGV. V was cut by 4 bases and J by 2 bases, with 6 bases left in between. CDR3 protein: CASSWGTGANVLTF. For the CDR3, the DNA is TGTGCCAGCAGCTGGGGGACTGGGGCCAACGTCCTGACTTTC.

This chain uses TRBV7-9 with TRBJ2-7; 7 bases agree with TRBD1. Germline lookup yields CDR1 SEHNR and CDR2 FQNEAQ (reference sequence). Trimming at V came to 3 bases and at J to 7 bases, leaving 9 bases not matched to a gene. This CDR3 has 14 amino acids. The CDR3 region is CASSFEGAPLEQYF. The CDR3, as DNA: TGTGCCAGCAGCTTCGAGGGGGCCCCTTTGGAGCAGTACTTC.

This chain connects TRBV24-1 to TRBJ2-7; D may be TRBD1 or TRBD2 (5 bases each). V was trimmed by 4 bases and J by 2 bases, leaving 11 bases between them. The CDR3 totals 14 residues. In germline, CDR1 is KGHDR, CDR2 SFDVKD. The CDR3 spells CATSDRDLTYEQYF. The CDR3 DNA is TGTGCCACCAGTGACCGGGACCTAACCTACGAGCAGTACTTC.

The chain is built from TRBV7-2 and TRBJ2-5; 9 nucleotides agree with TRBD1. The CDR3 covers 15 residues. CDR1 is SGHTA, CDR2 FQGNSA, per germline. The V segment lost 5 bases and the J segment 5 bases; nucleotides outside the gene matches: 9. This CDR3 is CASSQDRGPGETQYF. The DNA of the CDR3 is TGTGCCAGCAGCCAGGACAGGGGTCCTGGCGAGACCCAGTACTTC. Filled out from reference TRBV7-2 and TRBJ2-5, the complete variable domain reads GAGVSQSPSNKVTEKGKDVELRCDPISGHTALYWYRQSLGQGLEFLIYFQGNSAPDKSGLPSDRFSAERTGGSVSTLTIQRTQQEDSAVYLCASSQDRGPGETQYFGPGTRLLVL.

V usage is TRBV15 and J usage is TRBJ2-7, with D hard to call. V was trimmed by 5 bases and J by 6 bases, leaving 14 bases between them. The CDR3 contains 13 residues. Germline V gene sequence: CDR1 LNHNV, CDR2 YYDKDF (reference sequence). The CDR3 spells CATSRSELGEQYF. The CDR3 bases are TGTGCCACCAGCCGCTCTGAGTTGGGCGAGCAGTACTTC. The full variable domain, rest sourced from reference TRBV15 and TRBJ2-7, is DAMVIQNPRYQVTQFGKPVTLSCSQTLNHNVMYWYQQKSSQAPKLLFHYYDKDFNNEADTPDNFQSRRPNTSFCFLDIRSPGLGDTAMYLCATSRSELGEQYFGPGTRLTVT.

This sequence joins TRBV14 and TRBJ1-2; D gene unclear. V was trimmed by 1 base and J by 3 bases, leaving 9 bases between them. The germline V gene has CDR1 SGHDN and CDR2 FVKESK. This CDR3 is built from 14 residues. The CDR3 protein is CASSQGGDYYGYTF. The CDR3 nucleotides are TGTGCCAGCAGCCAAGGTGGAGACTACTATGGCTACACCTTC.

The chain employs TRBV28 and TRBJ2-3; 11 positions agree with TRBD1. Looked up from germline, CDR1 is MDHEN and CDR2 is SYDVKM. V shed 2 bases, J shed 0 bases, and the junction held 7 bases outside the gene matches. The CDR3 runs 18 residues. The CDR3 is CASSLGTGGPLSTDTQYF. CDR3 DNA: TGTGCCAGCAGTTTAGGGACAGGGGGACCTCTTAGCACAGATACGCAGTATTTT.

This CDR3 is CASSKGVAGDQPQHF. Here the CDR3 DNA reads TGTGCCAGCAGCAAAGGTGTGGCAGGGGACCAGCCCCAGCATTTT. The chain combines TRBV21-1 with TRBJ1-5; the D call in the table, TRBD1, was not verified against the DNA. TRBV21-1 is marked as a pseudogene. CDR3 length: 15 residues.

The chain employs TRBV5-1 and TRBJ2-3, with TRBD2 matching 11 bases. The V and J ends lost 3 bases and 4 bases, in that order; junction bases with no gene match: 4. Germline V gene lookup returns CDR1 SGHRS and CDR2 YFSETQ. The CDR3 contains 15 residues. CDR3 in DNA: TGCGCCAGCAGCTCACTACTAGCGGGAGCAGATACGCAGTATTTT. This codes for CASSSLLAGADTQYF.

J is TRBJ1-1 and V is TRBV5-4, with D perhaps TRBD1 (6 bases). Trimming removed 1 base from V and 1 base from J, with 11 bases in between. This CDR3 region has 15 residues. Germline V gene data show CDR1 as SGHNT and CDR2 as YYREEE (reference sequence). CDR3 protein: CASSLTGSPNTEAFF. DNA of the CDR3: TGTGCCAGCAGCTTGACAGGGAGCCCGAACACTGAAGCTTTCTTT.

The V and J genes are TRBV6-5 and TRBJ1-5; D is undetermined. In germline, CDR1 is MNHEY, CDR2 SVGAGI. This CDR3 has 14 amino acids. Between the trimmed V and J ends, which lost 2 bases and 4 bases, there was a span of 9 bases. CDR3 nucleotide sequence: TGTGCCAGCAGTTACGGTCGTTGGAATCAGCCCCAGCATTTT. Translation gives CASSYGRWNQPQHF.

At least ten counts were recorded for this clone. The chain employs TRBV19 and TRBJ2-7; no definite D call. Trimming left V 11 bases short and J 3 bases short, with 17 bases between. The germline V gene has CDR1 LNHDA and CDR2 SQIVND (reference sequence). This CDR3 comprises 13 residues. The CDR3 DNA reads TGTGCCGGTCGACCGCACAGCTTCTACGAGCAGTACTTC. Residues: CAGRPHSFYEQYF. Full variable domain (remainder filled in from reference TRBV19 and TRBJ2-7): DGGITQSPKYLFRKEGQNVTLSCEQNLNHDAMYWYRQDPGQGLRLIYYSQIVNDFQKGDIAEGYSVSREKKESFPLTVTSAQKNPTAFYLCAGRPHSFYEQYFGPGTRLTVT.

This clone occurred a few times. The gene calls are TRBV19 and TRBJ1-5; maybe TRBD1 (6 bases). This CDR3 has 14 residues. Deletions cut 5 bases from V and 8 bases from J, with 16 bases between. Per germline, CDR1 LNHDA and CDR2 SQIVND (reference sequence). CDR3 loop: CASSSQGSGEPQHF. DNA for the CDR3: TGTGCCAGTAGTTCGCAGGGGTCTGGGGAGCCCCAGCATTTT.

This clone has only one observation. The chain joins TRBV18 to TRBJ1-4; D gene unclear. Germline V gene lookup returns CDR1 KGHSH and CDR2 LQKENI. Trimming shortened V by 4 bases and J by 7 bases, and 10 bases separated the two germline ends. The CDR3 is made up of 13 amino acids. For the CDR3, the DNA is TGTGCCAGCTCACAAGGGTATGGTGAAAAACTGTTTTTT. Its protein product is CASSQGYGEKLFF.

The chain uses TRBV2 and TRBJ2-7, with a tentative D call TRBD1 (6 bases). The CDR3 spans 13 residues. Germline V gives CDR1 SNHLY, CDR2 FYNNEI. V was trimmed by 4 bases and J by 2 bases, leaving 9 bases between them. The CDR3 coding sequence is TGTGCCAGCAGTGGGGACACCGCCTACGAGCAGTACTTC. Translation gives CASSGDTAYEQYF.

The chain uses TRBV28 and TRBJ2-7; D is ambiguous. CDR1 is MDHEN, CDR2 SYDVKM, per germline. The length of the CDR3 is 13 residues. Trimming shortened V by 9 bases and J by 6 bases, and 18 bases separated the two germline ends. This CDR3 is CASGGTTDSEQYF. CDR3 nucleotide sequence: TGTGCCAGTGGCGGTACCACAGACTCCGAGCAGTACTTC.

The rearrangement uses TRBV6-2 or TRBV6-3 and TRBJ2-7, with 7 bases fitting TRBD1. The CDR3 spans 15 residues. The V segment lost 2 bases and the J segment 3 bases; nucleotides outside the gene matches: 7. Germline V gene sequence: CDR1 MNHEY, CDR2 SVGEGT. The CDR3 protein is CASSYTTGQIYEQYF. Written as DNA, the CDR3 is TGTGCCAGCAGTTACACCACGGGACAGATCTACGAGCAGTACTTC.